The sequence of this TCR beta chain was determined in a study of blood T cell repertoires in COVID-19. Study in general: The United States, Italy and Spain provided the acute and convalescent COVID-19 samples. Sample material is recorded as cDNA or gDNA derived from T cells, B-cell-depleted T cells, or PBMCs.

In the authors' methods: Amplified reference gene primers provided the basis for estimating nucleated cell counts. The protocol was immunoSEQ multiplex PCR, while the TCRdb copy is restricted to in-frame clones and leaves out a portion. V and J calls and clone size are given by that table; D and trimming were obtained from the DNA. The sample lists under 400,000 clones; 90% were seen once. Germline values: CDR1 MNHEY, CDR2 SVGEGT. The CDR3 spans 16 residues. The V gene end was trimmed by 3 bases and the J gene end by 4 bases; junction bases not matched to a gene: 7. Sequencing was carried out using peripheral blood. V and J are TRBV6-2 or TRBV6-3 and TRBJ2-5; 11 positions agree with TRBD1. The origin of this receptor is a man between 18 and 35 years old with active or convalescent COVID-19. The CDR3 here is CASSYGTGGFRETQYF. In DNA form, the CDR3 reads TGTGCCAGCAGTTATGGGACAGGGGGGTTTCGAGAGACCCAGTACTTC.